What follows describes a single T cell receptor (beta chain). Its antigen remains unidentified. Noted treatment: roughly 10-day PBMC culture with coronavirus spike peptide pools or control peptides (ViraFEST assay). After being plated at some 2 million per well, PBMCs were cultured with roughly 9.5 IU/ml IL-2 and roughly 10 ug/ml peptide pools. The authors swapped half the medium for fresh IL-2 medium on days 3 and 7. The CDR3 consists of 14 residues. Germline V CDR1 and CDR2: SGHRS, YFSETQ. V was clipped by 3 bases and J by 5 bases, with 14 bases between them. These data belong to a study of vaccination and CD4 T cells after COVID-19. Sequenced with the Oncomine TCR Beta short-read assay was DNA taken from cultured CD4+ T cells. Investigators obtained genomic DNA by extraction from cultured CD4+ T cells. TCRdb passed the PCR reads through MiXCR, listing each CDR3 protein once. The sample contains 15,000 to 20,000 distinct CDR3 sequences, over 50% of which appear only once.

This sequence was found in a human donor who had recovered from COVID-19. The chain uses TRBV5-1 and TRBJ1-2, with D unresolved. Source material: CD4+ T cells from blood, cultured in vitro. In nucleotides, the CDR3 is TGCGCCAGCAGCTCCGGAGGAGACCCATATGGCTACACCTTC. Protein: CASSSGGDPYGYTF. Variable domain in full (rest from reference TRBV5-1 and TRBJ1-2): KAGVTQTPRYLIKTRGQQVTLSCSPISGHRSVSWYQQTPGQGLQFLFEYFSETQRNKGNFPGRFSGRQFSNSRSEMNVSTLELGDSALYLCASSSGGDPYGYTFGSGTRLTVV.